A single sample is the source of the 32 T cell receptor beta chains below, sequenced in a study of cytomegalovirus exposure and HLA in healthy donors. This table comes from immunoSEQ multiplex PCR, and its TCRdb copy is limited to in-frame clones, with some not included. Here the sample spans around 110,000 clones, 88% being singletons. Sequenced input: PBMCs. The receptor set was obtained from a woman aged 18-29 years in good health and CMV-seropositive.

The rearrangement links TRBV28 to TRBJ2-7, with D possibly being TRBD1 (6 bases). Trimming took 2 bases from V and 2 from J, leaving 10 bases between them. The V gene's germline CDR1 is MDHEN and CDR2 SYDVKM. This CDR3 has 14 amino acids. The CDR3 nucleotides are TGTGCCAGCAGTTTAATGGGGGACACCTACGAGCAGTACTTC. This encodes CASSLMGDTYEQYF.

J is TRBJ1-1 and V is TRBV19; the match to TRBD1 covers 8 bases. V shed 2 bases and J 8 bases; nucleotides not matched to a gene: 1. The V gene's germline CDR1 is LNHDA and CDR2 SQIVND (reference sequence). This CDR3 has 12 amino acids. DNA for the CDR3: TGTGCCAGTAGTATACGGACAGGGGAAGCTTTCTTT. It specifies CASSIRTGEAFF.

The chain recombines TRBV5-1 with TRBJ2-2, with 9 bases matching TRBD1. V was pared by 4 bases and J by 2 bases, with 6 bases of the junction left unmatched. Germline V CDR1 and CDR2: SGHRS, YFSETQ. The CDR3 runs 16 residues. This CDR3 reads CASSGRQGGNTGELFF. In DNA, the CDR3 is TGCGCCAGCAGCGGCCGACAGGGGGGAAACACCGGGGAGCTGTTTTTT.

This chain uses TRBV7-8 with TRBJ1-6; 8 nucleotides match TRBD1. The CDR3 runs to 14 residues. Trimming cost V 3 bases and J 7 bases; bases outside gene matches: 2. CDR1 is SGHVS, CDR2 FQNEAQ, per germline. The CDR3 sequence: CASSFRQGNSPLHF. The CDR3 DNA follows: TGTGCCAGCAGCTTTCGACAGGGGAATTCACCCCTCCACTTT.

The gene calls are TRBV11-2 and TRBJ2-7, with a weak D call TRBD2 (5 bases). This CDR3 contains 15 residues. Trimming took off 5 bases at V and 2 bases at J, with 16 bases between the two ends. Germline V gene lookup returns CDR1 SGHAT and CDR2 FQNNGV. The CDR3, as DNA: TGTGCCAGCAGCCGGGAAGCGGCGACGACCTACGAGCAGTACTTC. The encoded protein is CASSREAATTYEQYF.

The chain joins TRBV27 to TRBJ1-4; tentative D call: TRBD1 (5 bases). The CDR3 runs 13 residues. Per the germline V gene, CDR1 is MNHEY and CDR2 is SMNVEV (reference sequence). V was cut by 6 bases and J by 10 bases, with 15 bases left in between. The CDR3 region is CASRTLGGGKLFF. CDR3 DNA: TGTGCCAGCAGGACCCTCGGGGGTGGAAAACTGTTTTTT.

The chain has TRBV11-3 and TRBJ1-2; 7 nucleotides align to TRBD1. The CDR3 totals 17 residues. From germline, CDR1 is SGHNT and CDR2 YENEEA. V lost 0 bases and J lost 12; bases outside the gene matches: 19. The CDR3 DNA is TGTGCCAGCAGCTTAGACAATCCCGGGACAGACATATGGCTACACACCTTC. Its protein is CASSLDNPGTDIWLHTF. The variable domain in full, completed from reference TRBV11-3 and TRBJ1-2, reads EAGVVQSPRYKIIEKKQPVAFWCNPISGHNTLYWYLQNLGQGPELLIRYENEEAVDDSQLPKDRFSAERLKGVDSTLKIQPAELGDSAVYLCASSLDNPGTDIWLHTFGSGTRLTVV.

The chain combines TRBV28 with TRBJ2-7; TRBD1 matches at 9 bases. With V trimmed by 8 bases and J by 3 bases, 5 bases remained unmatched. The CDR3 runs to 13 residues. Per the germline V gene, CDR1 is MDHEN and CDR2 is SYDVKM. DNA for the CDR3: TGTGCCAGCGGGACAGGGATGAACTACGAGCAGTACTTC. It translates to CASGTGMNYEQYF.

This clone was found a few times. In DNA form, the CDR3 reads TGTGCCAGCAGAGAGGGATTCACCTATAATTCACCCCTCCACTTT. Amino acid sequence: CASREGFTYNSPLHF. The chain recombines TRBV11-2 with TRBJ1-6; D unresolved. Germline lookup yields CDR1 SGHAT and CDR2 FQNNGV. V lost 6 bases to trimming and J lost 2 bases, with 11 bases between them. The CDR3 is made up of 15 amino acids.

The chain couples TRBV7-9 to TRBJ2-1; possibly TRBD2 for D (5 bases). V was cut by 4 bases and J by 10 bases, with 8 bases left in between. Germline CDR1 and CDR2: SEHNR and FQNEAQ (reference sequence). The CDR3 consists of 11 residues. The CDR3 here is CASSWTWEQFF. CDR3 in DNA: TGTGCCAGCAGCTGGACTTGGGAGCAGTTCTTC. The whole variable domain, filled in from reference TRBV7-9 and TRBJ2-1, reads DTGVSQNPRHKITKRGQNVTFRCDPISEHNRLYWYRQTLGQGPEFLTYFQNEAQLEKSRLLSDRFSAERPKGSFSTLEIQRTEQGDSAMYLCASSWTWEQFFGPGTRLTVL.

The chain is built from TRBV10-3 and TRBJ2-7; 9 bases match TRBD1. Germline CDR1 ENHRY, CDR2 SYGVKD. Germline trimming cut 8 bases from V and 7 bases from J; bases unmatched to any gene: 9. This CDR3 region has 13 residues. CDR3 residues: CAIAVQGAGEQYV. Written as DNA, the CDR3 is TGTGCCATCGCCGTACAGGGGGCGGGGGAGCAGTACGTC.

The chain links TRBV5-1 to TRBJ1-5; a possible D gene is TRBD1 (5 bases). The CDR3 sequence is 15 residues long. CDR1 SGHRS and CDR2 YFSETQ come from the germline V gene. V was pared by 2 bases and J by 3 bases, with 12 bases between. The CDR3: CASSFAGGNNQPQHF. The CDR3 coding sequence is TGCGCCAGCAGCTTTGCTGGGGGGAACAATCAGCCCCAGCATTTT.

This clone showed up just once. V gene TRBV18 combines with J gene TRBJ2-1; 7 nucleotides agree with TRBD1. Trimming took 3 bases from V and 3 from J; bases not matched to a gene: 5. The CDR3 has 15 residues. CDR1 KGHSH and CDR2 LQKENI come from the germline V gene. CDR3 residues: CASSPATGVYNEQFF. In DNA, the CDR3 is TGTGCCAGCTCACCGGCCACAGGGGTCTACAATGAGCAGTTCTTC.

The chain is built from TRBV28 and TRBJ1-2; no reliable D call. Germline V gene lookup returns CDR1 MDHEN and CDR2 SYDVKM. The CDR3 contains 13 residues. The V end was cut by 4 bases, the J end by 0 bases, with 6 bases between. The CDR3 is CASSYRANYGYTF. The CDR3 DNA reads as TGTGCCAGCAGTTACAGAGCTAACTATGGCTACACCTTC.

The table lists this clone with a few counts. The chain recombines TRBV5-4 with TRBJ2-7; possibly TRBD2 for D (5 bases). The V gene lost 3 bases and the J gene lost 7 bases, with 8 bases spanning the gap. The V gene's germline CDR1 is SGHNT and CDR2 YYREEE (reference sequence). There are 11 residues in the CDR3. This CDR3 is CASSSRGEQYF. Written as DNA, the CDR3 is TGTGCCAGCAGCTCCCGGGGAGAGCAGTACTTC.

The J gene is TRBJ2-2, the V gene TRBV27; no definite D call. Trimming removed 3 bases at V and 3 bases at J, with 8 bases between. The CDR3 has 14 residues. From germline, CDR1 is MNHEY and CDR2 SMNVEV (reference sequence). CDR3 region: CASSFRRDTGELFF. The CDR3 bases are TGTGCCAGCAGTTTTCGACGGGACACCGGGGAGCTGTTTTTT.

This clone was seen a few times. CDR3 DNA sequence: TGTGCCAGCAAAGAGCTAGCGGGGGGGCCGGGCACAGATACGCAGTATTTT. Translated, it gives CASKELAGGPGTDTQYF. J is TRBJ2-3 and V is TRBV11-2; 12 nucleotides agree with TRBD2. The germline V gene encodes CDR1 SGHAT and CDR2 FQNNGV. This CDR3 has 17 residues. With 7 bases clipped from V and 1 base from J, the junction kept 9 bases outside the gene matches.

CDR3 nucleotides: TGTGCCAGTAGTATAGTGAGCAGGGCGAGTCAGCCCCAGCATTTT. Translation gives CASSIVSRASQPQHF. The chain combines TRBV19 with TRBJ1-5; TRBD1 might be the D (5 bases). Germline V gene sequence: CDR1 LNHDA, CDR2 SQIVND (reference sequence). The CDR3 covers 15 residues. The V and J ends lost 1 base and 6 bases respectively, with 13 bases between them.

The CDR3 sequence is CASSLMTSGGLYEQYF. In DNA form, the CDR3 reads TGTGCCAGCAGCCTTATGACTAGCGGGGGACTCTACGAGCAGTACTTC. The chain joins TRBV4-2 to TRBJ2-7; 12 positions agree with TRBD2. This CDR3 has 16 amino acids. Per the germline V gene, CDR1 is LGHNA and CDR2 is YNFKEQ. V dropped 4 bases and J dropped 3; count of bases not matched to a gene: 7.

V gene TRBV7-6 combines with J gene TRBJ1-1; possible D gene TRBD1, 5 bases. This CDR3 has 13 residues. The germline V and J ends were trimmed by 5 bases and 1 base, with 8 bases remaining between them. CDR1 and CDR2 (germline): SGHVS, FNYEAQ. The CDR3: CASSRDRNTEAFF. The CDR3, as DNA: TGTGCCAGCAGCCGCGACAGGAACACTGAAGCTTTCTTT.

V usage is TRBV10-2 and J usage is TRBJ2-5; 9 positions match TRBD2. J lost 5 bases, V lost 4 bases, and 29 bases had no gene match. The germline V gene has CDR1 WSHSY and CDR2 SAAADI. The CDR3 loop spans 22 amino acids. This CDR3 is CASSAPDTPSGKYKNVGETQYF. The DNA of the CDR3 is TGCGCCAGCAGTGCACCTGACACTCCTAGCGGGAAATATAAGAACGTCGGGGAGACCCAGTACTTC.

The rearrangement uses TRBV5-6 and TRBJ1-1, with TRBD1 matching over 8 bases. V dropped 0 bases and J dropped 6; count of bases not matched to a gene: 7. Germline V gene data show CDR1 as SGHDT and CDR2 as YYEEEE. CDR3 length: 15 residues. The CDR3 is CASSLVPGQGAEAFF. CDR3 bases: TGTGCCAGCAGCTTGGTTCCCGGACAGGGTGCTGAAGCTTTCTTT.

The V call is TRBV7-6, the J call TRBJ1-3; 10 bases are a match to TRBD1. Looked up from germline, CDR1 is SGHVS and CDR2 is FNYEAQ. The CDR3 totals 16 residues. Trimming at V came to 2 bases and at J to 6 bases, leaving 7 bases not matched to a gene. CDR3 residues: CASSLSLGQGENTIYF. In DNA, the CDR3 is TGTGCCAGCAGCTTAAGTCTCGGACAGGGGGAAAACACCATATATTTT.

This rearrangement joins TRBV7-9 to TRBJ2-1; the match to TRBD1 covers 8 bases. Losses at the gene ends were 5 bases for V and 7 bases for J; bases not matched to a gene: 4. The CDR3 loop spans 13 amino acids. Germline CDR1 SEHNR, CDR2 FQNEAQ (reference sequence). The CDR3 reads CASSRTGKNEQFF. The CDR3 DNA sequence: TGTGCCAGCAGCAGGACAGGGAAGAATGAGCAGTTCTTC.

V and J are TRBV28 and TRBJ1-5; D remains ambiguous. Germline lookup yields CDR1 MDHEN and CDR2 SYDVKM. V was shortened by 1 base and J by 5 bases, with 9 bases between the two germline ends. CDR3 length: 14 residues. The CDR3 nucleotides are TGTGCCAGCAGTTTATCTGCCAGGTATCAGCCCCAGCATTTT. Protein: CASSLSARYQPQHF.

This rearrangement joins TRBV28 to TRBJ1-2; 7 bases are shared with TRBD1. CDR1 and CDR2 (germline): MDHEN, SYDVKM. The CDR3 has 15 amino acids. The ends lost 4 bases at V and 3 bases at J; junction bases unmatched: 8. The CDR3 is CASSSPTGPYYGYTF. CDR3 nucleotides: TGTGCCAGCAGTTCGCCGACAGGGCCCTACTATGGCTACACCTTC.

The chain is built from TRBV18 and TRBJ1-3; 8 nucleotides align to TRBD1. Unmatched junction bases numbered 6, after V lost 2 bases and J lost 3 bases. The CDR3 is 16 amino acids. The germline gives CDR1 KGHSH, CDR2 LQKENI. The CDR3 protein is CASSPRQGTLGNTIYF. CDR3 nucleotide sequence: TGTGCCAGCTCACCAAGACAGGGGACTCTTGGAAACACCATATATTTT.

This clone was observed a few times. The chain couples TRBV6-4 to TRBJ2-1; D may be TRBD1 (6 bases). V was shortened by 0 bases and J by 7 bases, with 10 bases between the two germline ends. This CDR3 comprises 14 residues. Germline V lookup: CDR1 MRHNA, CDR2 SNTAGT. Here the CDR3 DNA reads TGTGCCAGCAGTGACTCGCTGGGGGCAAATGAGCAGTTCTTC. Encoded protein: CASSDSLGANEQFF.

This rearrangement joins TRBV5-5 to TRBJ2-5, with TRBD1 matching over 10 bases. CDR3 length equals 15 residues. Germline CDR1 SGHKS, CDR2 YYEKEE (reference sequence). The junction had 4 bases not matched to a gene; V was cut back by 0 bases and J by 5 bases. The CDR3 DNA sequence: TGTGCCAGCAGCTTGGGACAGGGGGCGAAGGAGACCCAGTACTTC. Its protein is CASSLGQGAKETQYF.

The V call is TRBV10-3, the J call TRBJ2-7; TRBD2 is a possible D gene (5 bases). This CDR3 comprises 16 residues. CDR1 and CDR2 from the germline V gene are ENHRY and SYGVKD. Trimming removed 0 bases from V and 2 bases from J, with 14 bases in between. CDR3 in DNA: TGTGCCATCAGTGAGTCTTTTGGAGGAGGACCCTACGAGCAGTACTTC. It yields the protein CAISESFGGGPYEQYF.

This sequence joins TRBV15 and TRBJ2-2, with a weak D call TRBD1 (5 bases). Trimming left V 1 base short and J 11 bases short, with 11 bases between. There are 13 residues in the CDR3. Germline lookup yields CDR1 LNHNV and CDR2 YYDKDF (reference sequence). CDR3 bases: TGTGCCACCAGCAGAGGAACAGGAGTCGAGCTGTTTTTT. This encodes CATSRGTGVELFF.

This clone was recorded a few times. The chain combines TRBV2 with TRBJ2-7; D not certain. Germline V lookup: CDR1 SNHLY, CDR2 FYNNEI. V dropped 7 bases and J dropped 7 bases, with 17 bases sitting between them. The CDR3 has 13 residues. This chain's CDR3 is CASTAQPRVEQYV. CDR3 in DNA: TGTGCCAGCACAGCCCAACCTAGAGTGGAGCAGTACGTC.